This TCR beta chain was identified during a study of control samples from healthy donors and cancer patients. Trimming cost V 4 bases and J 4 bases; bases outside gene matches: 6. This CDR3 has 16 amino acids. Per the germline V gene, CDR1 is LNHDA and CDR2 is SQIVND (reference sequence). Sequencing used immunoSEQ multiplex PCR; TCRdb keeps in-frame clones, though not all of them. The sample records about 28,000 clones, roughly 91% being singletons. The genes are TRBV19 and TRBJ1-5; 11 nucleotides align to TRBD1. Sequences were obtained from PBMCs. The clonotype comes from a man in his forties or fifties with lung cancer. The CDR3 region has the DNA TGTGCCAGTAGTAAAGGGACAGGGGGTGAGAATCAGCCCCAGCATTTT. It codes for CASSKGTGGENQPQHF.